This T cell receptor beta chain was found in a study of T cell changes during pregnancy in multiple sclerosis. Here immunoSEQ multiplex PCR was the method, and the copy in TCRdb shows in-frame clones only, minus some. The sample yields about 83,000 clones, over 80% seen once. From germline, CDR1 is MNHNS and CDR2 SASEGT. Trimming pared 0 bases from V and 1 base from J, leaving 15 bases between. This CDR3 is built from 17 residues. This receptor was obtained from a female donor in good health, serving as a control in a pregnancy study. Some clones in this sample may be carry-over from other donors' samples. The sequenced sample was PBMCs, obtained in the first trimester of pregnancy. The rearrangement links TRBV6-1 to TRBJ2-5; tentatively, D is TRBD1 (5 bases). The CDR3 spells CASSEAGQDYSQETQYF. CDR3 DNA: TGTGCCAGCAGTGAAGCGGGGCAGGATTACTCCCAAGAGACCCAGTACTTC.